The 31 T cell receptor beta chains given below trace back to one sample, sequenced in a study of cytomegalovirus exposure and HLA in healthy donors. PCR employed 60 Vbeta and 13 Jbeta primers. The table came from immunoSEQ multiplex PCR; TCRdb's copy has only in-frame clones and leaves some out. The sample has 150,000 to 200,000 clones; 82% are singletons. The sequenced sample consisted of PBMCs. These receptor sequences come from a man aged 40-49 years in good health and CMV-seronegative.

The table lists this clone with a few counts. The CDR3 DNA sequence: TGCGCCAGCAGCTTGGAGCGGGTGAACAATGAGCAGTTCTTC. Translated, it gives CASSLERVNNEQFF. The gene calls are TRBV5-1 and TRBJ2-1; the D gene is possibly TRBD2 (6 bases). This CDR3 comprises 14 residues. Trimming removed 0 bases at V and 5 bases at J, with 9 bases between. The germline CDR1 and CDR2 sequences are SGHRS and YFSETQ.

Note on this clone: The final CDR3 position lacks the conserved phenylalanine or tryptophan, pointing to a likely read error. It is unclear where the CDR3 begins or ends on the DNA, so no DNA is shown, and the CDR3 is as TCRdb lists it. The V and J genes are TRBV6-4 and TRBJ2-3; the table gives TRBD2 as D, unverified against the DNA. A total of 11 residues make up the CDR3, ends included. From germline, CDR1 is MRHNA and CDR2 SNTAGT. CDR3 amino acids: CASSDPLPFVA.

This clone was observed a few times. The CDR3 region has the DNA TGTGCCAGCAGCCGCGGGGCACCTACCGGCTACACCTTC. Its protein is CASSRGAPTGYTF. V is TRBV7-8 and J is TRBJ1-2; a possible D gene is TRBD1 (5 bases). Germline V gene data show CDR1 as SGHVS and CDR2 as FQNEAQ. The ends were cut back, 5 bases at V and 8 bases at J, with 15 bases in the middle. The CDR3 spans 13 residues.

CDR3 in amino acids: CSVVQGGPNPSYEQYF. The CDR3 coding sequence is TGCAGCGTTGTACAGGGGGGCCCTAATCCTTCCTACGAGCAGTACTTC. V usage is TRBV29-1 and J usage is TRBJ2-7; 8 positions match TRBD1. The CDR3 is 16 residues long. Germline V gene lookup returns CDR1 SQVTM and CDR2 ANQGSEA. J gave up 1 base and V 4 bases, and 12 bases lay outside the gene matches.

The J gene is TRBJ1-2, the V gene TRBV6-1; D may be TRBD1 (5 bases). The CDR3 sequence is 15 residues long. Trimming cost V 8 bases and J 7 bases, with 23 bases left between them. Germline CDR1 and CDR2: MNHNS and SASEGT. For the CDR3, the DNA is TGTGCCAGCCAAAGGGCCAGGAGCACGGGGGTTGGCTACACCTTC. Translated, it gives CASQRARSTGVGYTF.

The rearrangement links TRBV6-5 to TRBJ1-2; perhaps TRBD1 as D (5 bases). Per germline, CDR1 MNHEY and CDR2 SVGAGI. This CDR3 comprises 13 residues. With 6 bases removed from V and 2 bases from J, the gap between germline ends came to 10 bases. As DNA, the CDR3 is TGTGCCAGCAGGCGGGACGGGAACTATGGCTACACCTTC. Its protein is CASRRDGNYGYTF.

The chain employs TRBV11-3 and TRBJ2-1; 8 bases are shared with TRBD2. V shed 5 bases and J 1 base; nucleotides not matched to a gene: 4. Germline CDR1 is SGHNT and CDR2 is YENEEA. The CDR3 contains 15 residues. Here the CDR3 reads CASSLSGDSYNEQFF. Here the CDR3 DNA reads TGTGCCAGCAGCCTTAGCGGGGATTCCTACAATGAGCAGTTCTTC.

This clone was detected once. This rearrangement joins TRBV14 to TRBJ2-7, with TRBD2 as a possible D gene (6 bases). Germline CDR1 is SGHDN and CDR2 is FVKESK. The CDR3 is 16 residues long. V was clipped by 1 base and J by 1 base, with 14 bases between them. The CDR3 coding sequence is TGTGCCAGCAGCCAAGGGGGTAGCGGCTATTCCTACGAGCAGTACTTC. This translates into CASSQGGSGYSYEQYF.

This clone was counted a single time. This chain connects TRBV19 to TRBJ1-6, with TRBD1 as a possible D gene (6 bases). Per the germline V gene, CDR1 is LNHDA and CDR2 is SQIVND (reference sequence). The CDR3 spans 19 residues. The germline V and J ends were trimmed by 5 bases and 9 bases, with 29 bases remaining between them. In DNA, the CDR3 is TGTGCCAGTAGTTCCTTCCGCGGAAGAGAAACAGGGAGAAGTTCACCCCTCCACTTT. It yields the protein CASSSFRGRETGRSSPLHF.

This clone has more than one count but fewer than ten. This rearrangement joins TRBV7-2 to TRBJ2-3, with 14 bases that match TRBD2. The V gene end was trimmed by 5 bases and the J gene end by 6 bases; junction bases not matched to a gene: 7. CDR1 SGHTA and CDR2 FQGNSA come from the germline V gene. There are 16 residues in the CDR3. The CDR3 DNA is TGTGCCAGCAGCATTAGACTAGCGGGGGGGCCGGATACGCAGTATTTT. It translates to CASSIRLAGGPDTQYF.

The CDR3 DNA reads TGTGCCAGCAGCCCTAACCCCGGGGGGCGTGCCGGGGAGCTGTTTTTT. Translated, it gives CASSPNPGGRAGELFF. The V call is TRBV7-9, the J call TRBJ2-2; possibly TRBD2 for D (7 bases). Germline CDR1 reads SEHNR; CDR2 reads FQNEAQ (reference sequence). Trimming cost V 5 bases and J 6 bases, with 19 bases left between them. This CDR3 contains 16 residues.

The V call is TRBV7-2, the J call TRBJ1-2, with D possibly matching TRBD1 (6 bases). Germline CDR1 SGHTA, CDR2 FQGNSA. The CDR3 extends over 15 amino acids. The V end was cut by 5 bases, the J end by 4 bases, with 17 bases between. The CDR3 is CASSPETGNIYGYTF. CDR3 nucleotides: TGTGCCAGCAGCCCGGAGACAGGAAACATCTATGGCTACACCTTC.

The chain recombines TRBV28 with TRBJ2-7; D gene ambiguous. The germline V and J ends were trimmed by 4 bases and 5 bases, with 15 bases remaining between them. Germline lookup yields CDR1 MDHEN and CDR2 SYDVKM. The CDR3 extends over 14 amino acids. The CDR3 sequence: CASSSRFEGNEQYF. DNA for the CDR3: TGTGCCAGCAGTTCGCGGTTCGAAGGTAACGAGCAGTACTTC.

The chain employs TRBV27 and TRBJ2-7, with 8 bases identical to TRBD2. This CDR3 is built from 15 residues. Unmatched junction bases numbered 8, after V lost 3 bases and J lost 4 bases. The germline V gene has CDR1 MNHEY and CDR2 SMNVEV (reference sequence). CDR3: CASSFEGGGRYEQYF. The CDR3, as DNA: TGTGCCAGCAGTTTCGAGGGCGGGGGGCGTTACGAGCAGTACTTC.

Only one count was recorded for this clone. This chain links TRBV7-9 with TRBJ1-1, with no clear D. The V and J ends lost 5 bases and 9 bases respectively, with 16 bases between them. The germline CDR1 and CDR2 sequences are SEHNR and FQNEAQ (reference sequence). The CDR3 is made up of 13 amino acids. The CDR3 loop is CASSLTTSTKAFF. CDR3 bases: TGTGCCAGCAGCCTTACTACCTCAACTAAAGCTTTCTTT.

The rearrangement uses TRBV9 and TRBJ2-7; TRBD2 is a possible D gene (6 bases). Germline lookup yields CDR1 SGDLS and CDR2 YYNGEE. The CDR3 length is 15 residues. Trimming took 0 bases from V and 3 from J, leaving 13 bases between them. CDR3 protein: CASSVEAGPYYEQYF. CDR3 sequence (DNA): TGTGCCAGCAGCGTAGAGGCGGGACCCTACTACGAGCAGTACTTC.

The chain employs TRBV9 and TRBJ1-1; D perhaps matches TRBD1 (6 bases). Germline CDR1 and CDR2: SGDLS and YYNGEE. V lost 4 bases and J lost 4, with 17 bases in between. CDR3 length equals 15 residues. In DNA form, the CDR3 reads TGTGCCAGCAGCCCCGTGAGGGGGGGGTTCACTGAAGCTTTCTTT. As protein: CASSPVRGGFTEAFF.

This chain uses TRBV7-9 with TRBJ1-2, with D hard to call. The CDR3 consists of 16 residues. CDR1 is SEHNR and CDR2 is FQNEAQ in the germline V gene (reference sequence). V was cut by 4 bases and J by 6 bases, with 21 bases left in between. This chain's CDR3 is CASSSLNSWIGDGYTF. CDR3 in DNA: TGTGCCAGCAGCTCATTAAATTCATGGATCGGGGATGGCTACACCTTC.

This clone was seen a handful of times. This chain links TRBV19 with TRBJ1-5, with D perhaps matching TRBD1 (5 bases). V was clipped by 5 bases and J by 3 bases, with 14 bases between them. The CDR3 extends over 15 amino acids. Per the germline V gene, CDR1 is LNHDA and CDR2 is SQIVND (reference sequence). Here the CDR3 DNA reads TGTGCCAGTAGTGATGGAGGGACCAACAATCAGCCCCAGCATTTT. It translates to CASSDGGTNNQPQHF.

The rearrangement uses TRBV5-1 and TRBJ1-4; the D is unclear. The CDR3 loop spans 14 amino acids. Deletions cut 0 bases from V and 7 bases from J, with 10 bases between. The germline V gene has CDR1 SGHRS and CDR2 YFSETQ. CDR3 nucleotide sequence: TGCGCCAGCAGCTTGGGCCAGTTATCTGAAAAACTGTTTTTT. Translating it yields CASSLGQLSEKLFF.

This sequence joins TRBV11-2 and TRBJ1-1; TRBD1 aligns across 8 bases. From germline, CDR1 is SGHAT and CDR2 FQNNGV. V was clipped by 1 base and J by 8 bases; unmatched bases: 0. The CDR3 has 12 amino acids. The CDR3 region has the DNA TGTGCCAGCAGCTTAGGGACAGGGGAAGCTTTCTTT. Its protein product is CASSLGTGEAFF.

The sample holds a few counts of this clone. The V gene is TRBV19, the J gene TRBJ2-5, with 9 bases lining up with TRBD2. The germline V gene encodes CDR1 LNHDA and CDR2 SQIVND (reference sequence). This CDR3 spans 14 amino acids. J was trimmed by 2 bases and V by 6 bases; bases with no gene match: 4. The CDR3 protein is CASRSAGGQETQYF. The CDR3, as DNA: TGTGCCAGTAGGTCTGCGGGAGGGCAAGAGACCCAGTACTTC.

This chain uses TRBV14 with TRBJ1-6; a possible D gene is TRBD1 (6 bases). Germline V gives CDR1 SGHDN, CDR2 FVKESK. V lost 5 bases and J 10 bases, leaving 12 bases between the germline ends. The CDR3 consists of 13 residues. CDR3 DNA: TGTGCCAGCAGCACAGGGCTAAGATCACCCCTCCACTTT. Protein sequence: CASSTGLRSPLHF.

The V gene is TRBV7-6, the J gene TRBJ2-1, with TRBD2 matching 11 bases. The V segment lost 1 base and the J segment 0 bases; nucleotides outside the gene matches: 5. Germline V gene data show CDR1 as SGHVS and CDR2 as FNYEAQ. The CDR3 extends over 18 amino acids. The CDR3 coding sequence is TGTGCCAGCAGCTTAGTACTAGCGGGGGAGAGCTCCTACAATGAGCAGTTCTTC. Protein: CASSLVLAGESSYNEQFF.

This clone was recorded once. The V and J genes are TRBV30 and TRBJ2-7; 10 bases are a match to TRBD2. CDR3 size: 13 residues. Trimming removed 0 bases from V and 6 bases from J; junction bases left unmatched: 2. The germline V gene encodes CDR1 GTSNPN and CDR2 SVGIG (reference sequence). This chain's CDR3 is CAWSVLAGTEQYF. The CDR3 nucleotides read TGTGCCTGGAGTGTACTAGCGGGAACCGAGCAGTACTTC.

The chain has TRBV4-3 and TRBJ2-3; the D gene is possibly TRBD1 (6 bases). V lost 0 bases to trimming and J lost 4 bases, with 14 bases between them. Germline V CDR1 and CDR2: LGHNA, YSLEER. The CDR3 covers 16 residues. The CDR3 is CASSQERTGRADTQYF. In DNA form, the CDR3 reads TGCGCCAGCAGCCAAGAACGTACAGGGCGGGCAGATACGCAGTATTTT.

This rearrangement joins TRBV28 to TRBJ2-1, with D possibly matching TRBD1 (5 bases). Per germline, CDR1 MDHEN and CDR2 SYDVKM. The CDR3 consists of 14 residues. V lost 7 bases and J lost 1, with 11 bases in between. CDR3 loop: CASKGAGSYNEQFF. For the CDR3, the DNA is TGTGCCAGCAAAGGAGCAGGGTCCTACAATGAGCAGTTCTTC.

The chain links TRBV7-3 to TRBJ1-1; 9 nucleotides match TRBD1. CDR1 is SGHTA, CDR2 FQGTGA, per germline. The CDR3 spans 14 residues. Trimming removed 6 bases from V and 6 bases from J; junction bases left unmatched: 8. CDR3: CASSFDRGAPEAFF. CDR3 DNA: TGTGCCAGCAGTTTCGACAGGGGGGCCCCTGAAGCTTTCTTT.

CDR3 nucleotide sequence: TGTGCCAGCAGCTCCAGGGAAGGTCGGCAGTACTTC. This sequence encodes CASSSREGRQYF. This rearrangement joins TRBV7-9 to TRBJ2-7, with D possibly being TRBD1 (5 bases). Trimming took off 4 bases at V and 9 bases at J, with 13 bases between the two ends. The CDR3 has 12 residues. Germline CDR1 and CDR2: SEHNR and FQNEAQ (reference sequence).

In its sample, this clone was seen once. The chain employs TRBV15 and TRBJ1-5; 7 bases fit TRBD1. The length of the CDR3 is 16 residues. Trimming took 1 base from V and 1 from J; bases not matched to a gene: 4. CDR1 is LNHNV and CDR2 is YYDKDF in the germline V gene (reference sequence). CDR3 DNA sequence: TGTGCCACCAGCAGAGGAGGACAGGACAGCAATCAGCCCCAGCATTTT. It specifies CATSRGGQDSNQPQHF.

CDR3 sequence (DNA): TGTGCCAGCAGCTTAGTTACTAGCGTCTACGAGCAGTACTTC. It translates to CASSLVTSVYEQYF. V and J are TRBV7-9 and TRBJ2-7; TRBD2 matches 7 bases. This CDR3 spans 14 amino acids. Germline trimming cut 1 base from V and 3 bases from J; bases unmatched to any gene: 3. Germline V lookup: CDR1 SEHNR, CDR2 FQNEAQ (reference sequence).